This TCR beta chain is from a study of glioma-infiltrating T cells after dendritic cell vaccination. The time point was: after dendritic cell vaccination, including at tumor progression/relapse. Trimming cost V 5 bases and J 7 bases, with 20 bases left between them. The germline V gene encodes CDR1 MNHEY and CDR2 SVGAGI. The CDR3 is 15 residues long. In its sample, this clone was seen a few times. The immunoSEQ assay amplified TCRB CDR3 from up to roughly 2 ug DNA. Amplification used 60 V beta primers and 13 J beta primers. Libraries were prepared by immunoSEQ multiplex PCR; TCRdb keeps only in-frame clonotypes and omits some of them. The data contain 65,000 or so clones, about 89% of them seen just once; the ten biggest clones take up 11%.

The TCR sequence derives from a human donor with glioblastoma. Specimen: blood, collected after dendritic cell vaccination. The chain is built from TRBV6-5 and TRBJ1-1; D is perhaps TRBD1 (6 bases). The chain's CDR3 is CASSPPYKGDREAFF. The CDR3 coding sequence is TGTGCCAGCAGTCCCCCTTATAAGGGGGACCGTGAAGCTTTCTTT.